A single sample gave rise to the 27 T cell receptor beta chains below, sequenced in a study of T cells in women clearing cervical HPV infection. The assay was immunoSEQ multiplex PCR, and TCRdb's table has in-frame clones only and misses some. The table lists roughly 22,000 clones. The sample was blood buffy coat. These receptor sequences come from a woman between 18 and 69 years old with a cervical HPV16 infection that either progressed to CIN3+ or cleared (not recorded which).

A remark on this clone: The CDR3 end is not reached by the read, which stops 3 residues before it; the germline J gene fills it in. V is TRBV20-1 and J is TRBJ2-1; 11 nucleotides agree with TRBD2. Trimming at V came to 5 bases and at J to 7 bases, leaving 10 bases not matched to a gene. The germline V gene encodes CDR1 DFQATT and CDR2 SNEGSKA (reference sequence). The length of the CDR3 is 15 residues. CDR3 sequence: CSAGTSGSHDNEQFF. The sequenced part of the CDR3 DNA is TGCAGTGCTGGTACTAGCGGGAGTCATGATAATGAG.

As for this clone: The read stops 3 residues short of the end of the CDR3; the missing end is completed from the germline J gene. This chain links TRBV20-1 with TRBJ2-3; the match to TRBD2 covers 10 bases. This CDR3 has 15 residues. Germline values: CDR1 DFQATT, CDR2 SNEGSKA (reference sequence). V shed 4 bases and J 3 bases; nucleotides not matched to a gene: 7. CDR3 DNA, as far as it was read: TGCAGTGCTACCCTCCGGACTAGCGGAACAGATACG. Translating gives CSATLRTSGTDT. In full, the CDR3 reads CSATLRTSGTDTQYF.

In the case of this clone: An end of the junction differs from the germline gene, which may be a read error. The read comes to an end 3 residues before the CDR3 does, leaving the germline J gene to fill in the end. The gene calls are TRBV7-7 and TRBJ2-3, with 9 bases identical to TRBD2. CDR3 length: 16 amino acids. CDR1 and CDR2 (germline): SSHAT, FNYEAQ (reference sequence). The CDR3 loop reads CASSLERGAGQETQYF. The CDR3 DNA, read in part, is TGTGCTAGCAGCTTAGAGCGGGGGGCAGGTCAAGAGACG.

Details on this clone: At one end, the junction sequence differs from germline, possibly due to a read error. The read terminates 3 residues ahead of where the CDR3 ends, so the germline J gene completes it. Other DNA sequences from this sample encode an identical CDR3 as well. The chain links TRBV5-1 to TRBJ1-3; 7 bases match TRBD1. Germline V gene data show CDR1 as SGHRS and CDR2 as YFSETQ. The CDR3 has 13 residues. CDR3 region: CASSRNTGDTIYF. Partial CDR3 DNA: TGCGCCAGCAGCCGAAACACAGGGGACACG.

As for this clone: The sequence runs out 3 residues before the end of the CDR3; the remainder is reconstructed from the germline J gene. The chain links TRBV11-2 to TRBJ2-5; D is possibly TRBD2 (6 bases). Germline CDR1 reads SGHAT; CDR2 reads FQNNGV. The CDR3 runs to 13 residues. Trimming left V 3 bases short and J 4 bases short, with 9 bases between. The part of the CDR3 DNA that was read is TGTGCCAGCAGCTTGGGACTGAGAGAGACC. Translated: CASSLGLRET. The complete CDR3 protein is CASSLGLRETQYF.

As to this clone: The read is 3 residues too short to cover the CDR3 end, so that end is filled in from the germline J gene. This chain joins TRBV6-2 or TRBV6-3 and TRBJ1-2; 7 nucleotides agree with TRBD1. Trimming took 5 bases from V and 5 from J; bases not matched to a gene: 8. The CDR3 extends over 14 amino acids. CDR1 and CDR2 (germline): MNHEY, SVGEGT. CDR3 protein: CASSPVDRQYGYTF. Partial CDR3 DNA: TGTGCCAGCAGTCCCGTGGACAGGCAATATGGC.

In regard to this clone: Read coverage stops 3 residues before the CDR3 terminus; the germline J gene supplies the remainder. This chain uses TRBV20-1 with TRBJ1-4, with unresolved D. The germline V gene encodes CDR1 DFQATT and CDR2 SNEGSKA (reference sequence). V gave up 0 bases and J gave up 0 bases, with 5 bases separating them. This CDR3 spans 14 amino acids. CDR3 DNA (partial): TGCAGTGCTAGAGACGGTGCAACTAATGAAAAA. Its protein product is CSARDGATNEK. From start to end, the CDR3 is CSARDGATNEKLFF.

Concerning this clone: The CDR3 end lies 3 residues beyond the end of the read and is filled in from the germline J gene. The chain carries TRBV30 and TRBJ1-5; D is unclear. The V gene lost 2 bases and the J gene lost 2 bases, with 7 bases spanning the gap. CDR1 is GTSNPN, CDR2 SVGIG, per germline (reference sequence). The CDR3 runs to 13 residues. The CDR3 bases that were read are TGTGCCTGGAGTAAGCATGGCAATCAGCCC. Translating gives CAWSKHGNQP. The full CDR3 sequence reads CAWSKHGNQPQHF.

CDR3: CASSEALNIQYF. CDR3 DNA, as far as it was read: TGTGCCAGCAGTGAAGCACTAAACATT. The chain is built from TRBV2 and TRBJ2-4, with D hard to call. The read ends 3 residues before the CDR3 terminus; that terminus is restored from the germline J gene. The CDR3 is made up of 12 amino acids. Germline-derived CDR1 and CDR2 are SNHLY and FYNNEI. Trimming removed 0 bases from V and 6 bases from J, with 3 bases in between.

Comments on this clone: Read coverage stops 3 residues before the CDR3 terminus; the germline J gene supplies the remainder. This chain links TRBV7-9 with TRBJ1-5; D gene unclear. Per the germline V gene, CDR1 is SEHNR and CDR2 is FQNEAQ (reference sequence). With 2 bases removed from V and 5 bases from J, the gap between germline ends came to 7 bases. This CDR3 region has 13 residues. The covered CDR3 bases are TGTGCCAGCAGCTTACAAATTGATCAGCCC. Protein sequence: CASSLQIDQP. The entire CDR3 is CASSLQIDQPQHF.

A word on this clone: Read coverage stops 3 residues before the CDR3 terminus; the germline J gene supplies the remainder. V is TRBV30 and J is TRBJ1-4; D might be TRBD1 (6 bases). Germline CDR1 and CDR2: GTSNPN and SVGIG (reference sequence). Trimming cost V 2 bases and J 5 bases, with 12 bases left between them. This CDR3 spans 14 amino acids. The CDR3 here is CAWSSTGTNEKLFF. CDR3 bases read: TGTGCCTGGAGTAGCACCGGGACAAATGAAAAA.

Remarks on this clone: The read terminates 3 residues before the CDR3 end, so the remaining end is supplied by the germline J gene. The chain has TRBV30 and TRBJ2-5; a possible D gene is TRBD1 (5 bases). Germline assignment: CDR1 GTSNPN and CDR2 SVGIG (reference sequence). The CDR3 is made up of 15 amino acids. V shed 0 bases and J shed 1 base, with 12 bases lying between them. The CDR3: CAWSVGAQAQETQYF. The sequenced part of the CDR3 DNA is TGTGCCTGGAGTGTAGGGGCTCAGGCCCAAGAGACC.

About this clone: The CDR3 end lies 3 residues beyond the end of the read and is filled in from the germline J gene. The genes are TRBV30 and TRBJ1-1, with 7 nucleotides matching TRBD1. There are 12 residues in the CDR3. Germline trimming cut 2 bases from V and 4 bases from J; bases unmatched to any gene: 1. From germline, CDR1 is GTSNPN and CDR2 SVGIG (reference sequence). The CDR3 is CAWSTGVTEAFF. The part of the CDR3 DNA that was read is TGTGCCTGGAGTACAGGGGTCACTGAA.

About this clone itself: The observed sequence ends 3 residues before the CDR3 terminus, with the missing tail filled in from the germline J gene. V gene TRBV20-1 combines with J gene TRBJ1-1; TRBD1 agrees at 7 bases. Germline V gene sequence: CDR1 DFQATT, CDR2 SNEGSKA (reference sequence). This CDR3 contains 14 residues. The ends lost 1 base at V and 5 bases at J; junction bases unmatched: 7. The chain's CDR3 is CSARGRGVVTEAFF. The part of the CDR3 DNA that was read is TGCAGTGCTAGAGGCAGGGGGGTGGTAACTGAA.

The CDR3 bases that were read are TGTGCCTGGCTGACGGACCTAAAAGGGGCTAACTATGGT. Translation: CAWLTDLKGANYG. The whole CDR3 is CAWLTDLKGANYGQYF. The rearrangement joins TRBV30 to TRBJ2-4; tentatively, D is TRBD1 (5 bases). Sequencing ends 3 residues short of the CDR3 end; the germline J gene provides the rest. The CDR3 runs 16 residues. Germline CDR1 GTSNPN, CDR2 SVGIG (reference sequence).

For this clone: The read ends 3 residues early relative to the CDR3; the germline J gene fills the gap. The rearrangement links TRBV7-9 to TRBJ2-7; D perhaps matches TRBD1 (5 bases). The V end lost 5 bases, the J end lost 0 bases, and 14 bases lay between the germline ends. The CDR3 spans 15 residues. The germline CDR1 and CDR2 sequences are SEHNR and FQNEAQ (reference sequence). The CDR3 is CASSPPGIASYEQYF. Incomplete CDR3 DNA: TGTGCCAGCAGCCCCCCAGGGATCGCCTCCTACGAG.

On this clone itself: The read terminates 3 residues ahead of where the CDR3 ends, so the germline J gene completes it. The J gene is TRBJ2-3, the V gene TRBV10-2; 8 positions agree with TRBD2. In germline, CDR1 is WSHSY, CDR2 SAAADI. The CDR3 loop spans 17 amino acids. With 8 bases clipped from V and 1 base from J, the junction kept 14 bases outside the gene matches. The part of the CDR3 DNA that was read is TGCGCCAGCCGAAGGTGGGGAAAAGCGGGGGGCACAGATACG. It specifies CASRRWGKAGGTDT. The whole CDR3 sequence reads CASRRWGKAGGTDTQYF.

Turning to this clone: Germline is not matched at one junction end, which may reflect a read error. Read coverage stops 3 residues before the CDR3 terminus; the germline J gene supplies the remainder. The gene calls are TRBV18 and TRBJ1-2; tentative D call: TRBD1 (5 bases). CDR1 and CDR2 (germline): KGHSH, LQKENI. The CDR3 runs to 12 residues. CDR3 sequence reads: CAGSPQGYDYTF. The CDR3 DNA, read in part, is TGTGCCGGCTCGCCCCAGGGCTACGAC.

Worth noting for this clone: The missing CDR3 end, 3 residues past where the read stops, is filled in from the germline J gene. The chain joins TRBV6-2 or TRBV6-3 to TRBJ2-2; 7 positions match TRBD2. Germline CDR1 is MNHEY and CDR2 is SVGEGT. Unmatched junction bases numbered 8, after V lost 5 bases and J lost 5 bases. This CDR3 is built from 15 residues. The sequenced part of the CDR3 DNA is TGTGCCAGCAGTGTTCGCGCGGGGGTTACCGGGGAG. It codes for CASSVRAGVTGE. The CDR3 as a whole reads CASSVRAGVTGELFF.

As to this clone: The observed sequence ends 3 residues before the CDR3 terminus, with the missing tail filled in from the germline J gene. Other DNA sequences in the sample encode the same CDR3. V and J are TRBV18 and TRBJ1-3; TRBD1 aligns across 7 bases. This CDR3 is built from 15 residues. J was trimmed by 2 bases and V by 3 bases; bases with no gene match: 4. Germline values: CDR1 KGHSH, CDR2 LQKENI. The CDR3 DNA, read in part, is TGTGCCAGCTCACCGGGACAGCAGACTGGAAACACC. Its protein is CASSPGQQTGNT. The CDR3 in full is CASSPGQQTGNTIYF.

Concerning this clone itself: The read halts 3 residues ahead of the CDR3 end, with the missing end drawn from the germline J gene. The J gene is TRBJ2-3, the V gene TRBV28, with D perhaps TRBD1 (5 bases). Germline CDR1 MDHEN, CDR2 SYDVKM. The length of the CDR3 is 15 residues. The covered CDR3 bases are TGTGCCAGCAGTCCGGCTTCGCAGGGCAGAGAGCCG. It yields the protein CASSPASQGREP. The entire CDR3 is CASSPASQGREPQYF.

Notes on this clone: Its ends do not fully match the called genes, so a read error is possible. The CDR3 goes on 3 residues after the read ends, and that part is filled in from the germline J gene. This chain uses TRBV5-1 with TRBJ2-1; D is possibly TRBD2 (6 bases). The CDR3 is made up of 17 amino acids. Germline V lookup: CDR1 SGHRS, CDR2 YFSETQ. CDR3 DNA (partial): TGCGCCAGCGGCTTGGTACCTTCTAGCGATCCCGGCAATGAG. This translates into CASGLVPSSDPGNE. The complete CDR3 sequence is CASGLVPSSDPGNEQFF.

With respect to this clone: Read data end 3 residues before the CDR3 end; the end is taken from the germline J gene. The chain carries TRBV6-1 and TRBJ1-2; possibly TRBD1 for D (6 bases). The CDR3 loop spans 13 amino acids. Germline CDR1 reads MNHNS; CDR2 reads SASEGT. The ends were cut back, 5 bases at V and 4 bases at J, with 11 bases in the middle. The sequenced part of the CDR3 DNA is TGTGCCAGCAGTCAAGGACAGTTCTATGGC. Amino acid sequence: CASSQGQFYG. The whole CDR3 reads CASSQGQFYGYTF.

On this clone itself: The read is 3 residues too short to cover the CDR3 end, so that end is filled in from the germline J gene. The V gene is TRBV5-1, the J gene TRBJ1-2, with D maybe TRBD1 (5 bases). The germline V gene encodes CDR1 SGHRS and CDR2 YFSETQ. The CDR3 sequence is 14 residues long. The CDR3 loop reads CASSLFQGNTRYTF. The sequenced part of the CDR3 DNA is TGCGCCAGCAGCTTGTTCCAGGGAAACACGCGC.

Of note for this clone: The junction differs from germline at one of its ends, possibly a read error. The DNA ends 3 residues before the CDR3 does, and the rest of the CDR3 is filled in from the germline J gene. This chain connects TRBV19 to TRBJ2-2, with a possible D match to TRBD2 (5 bases). Germline CDR1 reads LNHDA; CDR2 reads SQIVND (reference sequence). The CDR3 consists of 15 residues. This chain's CDR3 is CAGSITEGNTGELFF. Partial CDR3 DNA: TGTGCCGGTAGTATAACTGAGGGGAACACCGGGGAG.

As concerns this clone: The read ends 3 residues before the CDR3 terminus; that terminus is restored from the germline J gene. The chain has TRBV5-1 and TRBJ2-3; 7 nucleotides agree with TRBD1. Germline V gives CDR1 SGHRS, CDR2 YFSETQ. The CDR3 is made up of 15 amino acids. The chain's CDR3 is CASSPTGQGVESQYF. The part of the CDR3 DNA that was read is TGCGCCAGCAGCCCCACCGGGCAGGGGGTCGAATCG.

Of note for this clone: The CDR3 end is not reached by the read, which stops 3 residues before it; the germline J gene fills it in. This chain links TRBV13 with TRBJ1-1, with 7 bases lining up with TRBD1. The CDR3 consists of 15 residues. Germline trimming cut 3 bases from V and 4 bases from J; bases unmatched to any gene: 8. The germline V gene has CDR1 PRHDT and CDR2 FYEKMQ (reference sequence). The DNA read from the CDR3 is TGTGCCAGCAGCTTCGCGGACAGGCTCGGCACTGAA. Amino acids: CASSFADRLGTE. The complete CDR3 sequence is CASSFADRLGTEAFF.